These 3 T cell receptor beta chains share one sample of origin, sequenced in a study of T cell responses to AZD1222 COVID-19 vaccine. The assay was immunoSEQ multiplex PCR, and TCRdb's table has in-frame clones only and misses some. The repertoire consists of 90,000 to 130,000 clones, with under 95% occurring once and the leading ten covering under 10%. Sequences were derived from peripheral blood, sampled on day 0 of AZD1222 vaccination. The origin of the receptors is an adult in good health.

Only one count was recorded for this clone. The chain uses TRBV5-1 and TRBJ1-4, with a tentative D call TRBD1 (5 bases). Trimming pared 1 base from V and 2 bases from J, leaving 9 bases between. The germline V gene has CDR1 SGHRS and CDR2 YFSETQ. This CDR3 spans 15 amino acids. The CDR3 nucleotides are TGCGCCAGCAGCTTGCTGGGGGGGACTAATGAAAAACTGTTTTTT. This gives the protein CASSLLGGTNEKLFF.

This sequence joins TRBV30 and TRBJ2-6; D is undetermined. V shed 7 bases and J shed 4 bases, with 11 bases lying between them. Germline V gives CDR1 GTSNPN, CDR2 SVGIG (reference sequence). This CDR3 contains 13 residues. The CDR3 sequence: CASERSGANVLTF. CDR3 DNA sequence: TGTGCCTCAGAAAGGTCCGGGGCCAACGTCCTGACTTTC.

The rearrangement joins TRBV3-1 (or the pseudogene TRBV3-2) to TRBJ2-1; 14 bases are shared with TRBD2. This CDR3 comprises 16 residues. V shed 4 bases, J shed 8 bases, and the junction held 7 bases outside the gene matches. CDR1 is LGHDT, CDR2 YNNKEL, per germline (reference sequence). The CDR3: CASSPATSGGAHEQFF. The CDR3 DNA reads as TGTGCCAGCAGCCCGGCGACTAGCGGGGGGGCGCATGAGCAGTTCTTC.